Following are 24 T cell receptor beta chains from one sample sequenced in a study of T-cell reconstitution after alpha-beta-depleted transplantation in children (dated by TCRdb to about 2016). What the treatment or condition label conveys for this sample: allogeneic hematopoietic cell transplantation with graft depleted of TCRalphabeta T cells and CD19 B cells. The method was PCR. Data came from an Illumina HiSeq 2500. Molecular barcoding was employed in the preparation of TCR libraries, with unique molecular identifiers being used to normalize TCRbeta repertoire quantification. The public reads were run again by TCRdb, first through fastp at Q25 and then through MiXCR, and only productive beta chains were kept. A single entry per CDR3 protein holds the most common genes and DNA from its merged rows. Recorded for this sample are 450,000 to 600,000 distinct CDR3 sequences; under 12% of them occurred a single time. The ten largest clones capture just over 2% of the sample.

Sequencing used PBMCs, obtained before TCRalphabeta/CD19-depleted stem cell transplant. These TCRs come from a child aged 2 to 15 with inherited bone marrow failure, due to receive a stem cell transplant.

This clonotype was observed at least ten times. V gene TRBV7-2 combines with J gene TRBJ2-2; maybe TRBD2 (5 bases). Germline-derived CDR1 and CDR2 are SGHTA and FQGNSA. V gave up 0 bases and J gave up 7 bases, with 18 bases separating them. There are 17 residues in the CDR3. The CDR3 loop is CASSLAARTPPIGELFF. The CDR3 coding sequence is TGTGCCAGCAGCTTAGCAGCCCGGACTCCCCCCATCGGGGAGCTGTTTTTT.

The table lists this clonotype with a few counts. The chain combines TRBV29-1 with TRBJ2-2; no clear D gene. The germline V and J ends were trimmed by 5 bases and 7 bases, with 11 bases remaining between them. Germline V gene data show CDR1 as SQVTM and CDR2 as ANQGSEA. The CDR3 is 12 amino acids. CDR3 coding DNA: TGCAGCGTTACGTCGTCGGGCGGGGAGCTGTTTTTT. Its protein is CSVTSSGGELFF.

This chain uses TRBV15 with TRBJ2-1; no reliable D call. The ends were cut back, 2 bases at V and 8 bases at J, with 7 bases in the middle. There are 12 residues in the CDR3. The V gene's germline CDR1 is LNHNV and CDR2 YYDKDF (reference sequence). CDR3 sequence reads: CATSRHVDEQFF. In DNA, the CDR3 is TGTGCCACCAGCAGACATGTGGATGAGCAGTTCTTC.

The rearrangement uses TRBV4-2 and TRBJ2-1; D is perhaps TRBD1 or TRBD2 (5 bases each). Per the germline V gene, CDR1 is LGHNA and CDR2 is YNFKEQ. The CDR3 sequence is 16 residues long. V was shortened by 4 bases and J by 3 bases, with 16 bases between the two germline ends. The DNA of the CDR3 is TGTGCCAGCAGCCCCCGGGACGAAATTGTCTACAATGAGCAGTTCTTC. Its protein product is CASSPRDEIVYNEQFF.

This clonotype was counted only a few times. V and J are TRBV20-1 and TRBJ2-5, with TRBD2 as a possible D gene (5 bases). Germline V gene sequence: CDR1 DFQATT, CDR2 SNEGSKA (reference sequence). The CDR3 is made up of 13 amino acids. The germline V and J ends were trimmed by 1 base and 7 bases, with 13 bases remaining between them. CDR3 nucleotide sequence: TGCAGTGCTAGAGTTGAGGGCCTGGGGACCCAGTACTTC. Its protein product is CSARVEGLGTQYF.

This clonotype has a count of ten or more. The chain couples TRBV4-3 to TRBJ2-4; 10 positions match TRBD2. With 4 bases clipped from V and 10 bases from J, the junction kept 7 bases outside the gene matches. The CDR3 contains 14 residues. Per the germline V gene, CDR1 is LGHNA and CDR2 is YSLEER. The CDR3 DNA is TGCGCCAGCAGCCGAATAGCGGGAGGTGGTATTCAGTACTTC. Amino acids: CASSRIAGGGIQYF.

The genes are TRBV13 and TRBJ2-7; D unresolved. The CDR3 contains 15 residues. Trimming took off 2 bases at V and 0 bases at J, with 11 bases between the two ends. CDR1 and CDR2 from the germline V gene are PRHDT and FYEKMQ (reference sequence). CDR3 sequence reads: CASSLLGSLSYEQYF. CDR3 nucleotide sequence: TGTGCCAGCAGCTTATTAGGCAGCCTCTCCTACGAGCAGTACTTC.

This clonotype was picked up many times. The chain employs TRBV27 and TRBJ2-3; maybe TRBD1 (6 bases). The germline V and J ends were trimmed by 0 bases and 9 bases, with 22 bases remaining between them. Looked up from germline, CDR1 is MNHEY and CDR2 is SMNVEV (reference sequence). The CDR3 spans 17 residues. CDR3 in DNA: TGTGCCAGCAGTTTATCGCTTTTGAGGTTTCACAGGGAGACGCAGTATTTT. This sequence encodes CASSLSLLRFHRETQYF.

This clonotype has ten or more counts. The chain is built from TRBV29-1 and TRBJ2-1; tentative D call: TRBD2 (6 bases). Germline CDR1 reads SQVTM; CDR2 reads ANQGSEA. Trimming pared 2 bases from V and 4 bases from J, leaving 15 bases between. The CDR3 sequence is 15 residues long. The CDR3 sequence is CSVEKGLDDYNEQFF. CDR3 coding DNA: TGCAGCGTTGAAAAGGGACTGGATGATTACAATGAGCAGTTCTTC.

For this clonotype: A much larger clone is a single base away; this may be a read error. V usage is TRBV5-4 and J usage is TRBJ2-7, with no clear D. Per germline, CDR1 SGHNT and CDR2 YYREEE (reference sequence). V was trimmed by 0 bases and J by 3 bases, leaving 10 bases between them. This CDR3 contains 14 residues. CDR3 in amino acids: CASSLGSADYEQYF. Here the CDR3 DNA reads TGTGCCAGCAGCTTGGGATCAGCCGACTACGAGCAGTACTTC.

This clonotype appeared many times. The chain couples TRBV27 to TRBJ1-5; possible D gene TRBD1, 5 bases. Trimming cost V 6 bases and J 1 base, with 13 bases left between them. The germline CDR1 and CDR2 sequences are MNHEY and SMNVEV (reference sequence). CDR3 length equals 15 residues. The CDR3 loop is CASSYGGESNQPQHF. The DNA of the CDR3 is TGTGCCAGCAGCTACGGGGGGGAAAGCAATCAGCCCCAGCATTTT.

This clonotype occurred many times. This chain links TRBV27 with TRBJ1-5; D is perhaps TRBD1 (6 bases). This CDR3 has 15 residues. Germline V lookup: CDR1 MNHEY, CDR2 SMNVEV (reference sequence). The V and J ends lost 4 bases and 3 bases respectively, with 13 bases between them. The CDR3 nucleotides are TGTGCCAGCAGTTCTGCAGGGGCTCCCAATCAGCCCCAGCATTTT. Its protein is CASSSAGAPNQPQHF.

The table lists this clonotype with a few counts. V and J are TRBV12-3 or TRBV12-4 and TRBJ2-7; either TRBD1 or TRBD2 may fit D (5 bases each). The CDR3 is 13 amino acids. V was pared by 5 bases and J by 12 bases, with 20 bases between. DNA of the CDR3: TGTGCCAGCAGTCTTCGGGGCAGGGCCGCCCCGTACTTC. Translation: CASSLRGRAAPYF.

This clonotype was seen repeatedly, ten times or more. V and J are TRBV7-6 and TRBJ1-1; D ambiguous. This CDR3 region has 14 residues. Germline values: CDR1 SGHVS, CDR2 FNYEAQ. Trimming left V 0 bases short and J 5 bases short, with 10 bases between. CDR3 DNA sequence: TGTGCCAGCAGCTTAGCGCCGATAGGGACTGAAGCTTTCTTT. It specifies CASSLAPIGTEAFF.

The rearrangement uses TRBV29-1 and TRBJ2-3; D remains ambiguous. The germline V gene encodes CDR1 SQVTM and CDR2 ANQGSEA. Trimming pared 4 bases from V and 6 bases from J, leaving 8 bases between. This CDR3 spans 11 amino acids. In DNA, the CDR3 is TGCAGCGTTGGGCGGTCGGATACGCAGTATTTT. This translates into CSVGRSDTQYF.

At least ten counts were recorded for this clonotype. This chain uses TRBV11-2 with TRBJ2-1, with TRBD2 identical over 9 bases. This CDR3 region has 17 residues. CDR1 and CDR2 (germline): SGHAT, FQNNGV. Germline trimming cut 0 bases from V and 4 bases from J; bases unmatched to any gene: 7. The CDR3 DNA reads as TGTGCCAGCAGCTTAGATCACCTAGCGGGACTATACAATGAGCAGTTCTTC. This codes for CASSLDHLAGLYNEQFF. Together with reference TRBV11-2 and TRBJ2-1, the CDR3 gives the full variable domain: EAGVAQSPRYKIIEKRQSVAFWCNPISGHATLYWYQQILGQGPKLLIQFQNNGVVDDSQLPKDRFSAERLKGVDSTLKIQPAKLEDSAVYLCASSLDHLAGLYNEQFFGPGTRLTVL.

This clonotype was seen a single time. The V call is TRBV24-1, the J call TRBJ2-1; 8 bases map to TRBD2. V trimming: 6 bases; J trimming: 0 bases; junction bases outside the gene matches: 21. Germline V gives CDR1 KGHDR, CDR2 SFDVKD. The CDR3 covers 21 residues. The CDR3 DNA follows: TGTGCCACCAGTTATCAGGGCGGAAGGCTAGCGGGCGCGCTCTCCTACAATGAGCAGTTCTTC. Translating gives CATSYQGGRLAGALSYNEQFF.

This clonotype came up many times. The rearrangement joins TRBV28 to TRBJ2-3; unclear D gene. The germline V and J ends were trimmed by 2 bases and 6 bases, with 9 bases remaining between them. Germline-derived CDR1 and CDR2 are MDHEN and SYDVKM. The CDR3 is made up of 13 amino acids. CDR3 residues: CASSLRALDTQYF. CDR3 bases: TGTGCCAGCAGTTTAAGGGCCTTGGATACGCAGTATTTT.

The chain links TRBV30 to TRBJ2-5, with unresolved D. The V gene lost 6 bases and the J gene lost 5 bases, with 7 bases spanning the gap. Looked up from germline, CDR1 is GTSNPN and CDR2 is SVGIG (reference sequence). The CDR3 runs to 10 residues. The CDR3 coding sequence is TGTGCCTGCCCGGGTGAGACCCAGTACTTC. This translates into CACPGETQYF.

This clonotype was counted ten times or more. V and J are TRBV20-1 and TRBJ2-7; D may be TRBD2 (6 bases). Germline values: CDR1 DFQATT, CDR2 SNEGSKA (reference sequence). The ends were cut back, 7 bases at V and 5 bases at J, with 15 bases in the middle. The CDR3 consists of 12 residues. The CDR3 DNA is TGCAGTGGAGGTCCTAGCGCGCACGAGCAGTACTTC. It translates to CSGGPSAHEQYF.

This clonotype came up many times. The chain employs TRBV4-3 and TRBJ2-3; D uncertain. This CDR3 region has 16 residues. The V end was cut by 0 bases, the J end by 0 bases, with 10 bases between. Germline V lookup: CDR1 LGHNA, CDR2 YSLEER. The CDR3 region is CASSQENGPSTDTQYF. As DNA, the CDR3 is TGCGCCAGCAGCCAAGAGAACGGTCCTAGCACAGATACGCAGTATTTT.

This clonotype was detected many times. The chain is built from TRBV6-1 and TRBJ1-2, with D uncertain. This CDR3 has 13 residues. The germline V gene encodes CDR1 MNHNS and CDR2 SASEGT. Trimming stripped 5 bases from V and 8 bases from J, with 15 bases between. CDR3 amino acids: CASSPRPYSGYTF. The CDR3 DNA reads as TGTGCCAGCAGTCCCCGGCCGTACTCCGGCTACACCTTC.

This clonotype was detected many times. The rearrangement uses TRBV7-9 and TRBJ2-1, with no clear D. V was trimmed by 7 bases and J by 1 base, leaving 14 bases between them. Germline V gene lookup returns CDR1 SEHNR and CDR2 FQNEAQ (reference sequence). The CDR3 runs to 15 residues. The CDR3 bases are TGTGCCAGCACCCAAAATCAGGCTTCCTACAATGAGCAGTTCTTC. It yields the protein CASTQNQASYNEQFF.

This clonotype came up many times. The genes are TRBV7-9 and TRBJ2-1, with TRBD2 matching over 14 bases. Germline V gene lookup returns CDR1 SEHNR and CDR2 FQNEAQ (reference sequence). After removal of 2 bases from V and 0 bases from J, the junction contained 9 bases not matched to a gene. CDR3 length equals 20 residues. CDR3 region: CASSLSAGLAGANSYNEQFF. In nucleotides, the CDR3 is TGTGCCAGCAGCTTATCGGCGGGACTAGCGGGAGCGAACTCCTACAATGAGCAGTTCTTC.